The 8 T cell receptor beta chains in this list originate from one sample, sequenced in a study of cytomegalovirus exposure and HLA in healthy donors. Primers included in the PCR were 60 Vbeta and 13 Jbeta primers. TCRdb's copy holds only in-frame clones and misses some; the assay was immunoSEQ multiplex PCR. The sample has 130,000 or so clones; roughly 78% are singletons. The sequenced sample consisted of PBMCs. The receptors were sampled from a man between 50 and 59 years old in good health and CMV-seropositive.

The table lists this clone with a few counts. The chain is built from TRBV9 and TRBJ2-5; D may be TRBD2 (5 bases). The V gene lost 4 bases and the J gene lost 4 bases, with 14 bases spanning the gap. Germline CDR1 reads SGDLS; CDR2 reads YYNGEE. The CDR3 runs to 14 residues. CDR3 nucleotides: TGTGCCAGCAGCCCTTGGGGAGAGGGAGAGACCCAGTACTTC. It translates to CASSPWGEGETQYF. The complete variable domain, with remaining parts taken from reference TRBV9 and TRBJ2-5, reads DSGVTQTPKHLITATGQRVTLRCSPRSGDLSVYWYQQSLDQGLQFLIQYYNGEERAKGNILERFSAQQFPDLHSELNLSSLELGDSALYFCASSPWGEGETQYFGPGTRLLVL.

V and J are TRBV7-2 and TRBJ2-7; TRBD1 matches 10 bases. The CDR3 length is 16 residues. Germline V gene lookup returns CDR1 SGHTA and CDR2 FQGNSA. The V segment lost 5 bases and the J segment 4 bases; nucleotides outside the gene matches: 11. The DNA for the CDR3 is TGTGCCAGCAGCAGAAGGACAGGGGGAATCAGTTACGAGCAGTACTTC. Protein sequence: CASSRRTGGISYEQYF.

This clone showed up just a few times. V usage is TRBV2 and J usage is TRBJ1-1; 9 bases align to TRBD1. Losses at the gene ends were 10 bases for V and 3 bases for J; bases not matched to a gene: 9. This CDR3 has 14 residues. Per the germline V gene, CDR1 is SNHLY and CDR2 is FYNNEI. The CDR3 here is CATSATGGDTEAFF. The CDR3 nucleotides are TGTGCCACCTCGGCGACAGGGGGAGACACTGAAGCTTTCTTT.

The chain employs TRBV6-6 and TRBJ2-7; 7 nucleotides match TRBD2. The ends lost 2 bases at V and 4 bases at J; junction bases unmatched: 5. The germline gives CDR1 MNHNY, CDR2 SVGAGI (reference sequence). CDR3 length: 14 amino acids. DNA for the CDR3: TGTGCCAGCAGTTACACCCGGGGGGAGTACGAGCAGTACTTC. It is translated as CASSYTRGEYEQYF.

Here the CDR3 reads CASSIPSGRGANEQFF. The CDR3 region has the DNA TGTGCCAGCAGCATACCTAGCGGGAGGGGGGCCAATGAGCAGTTCTTC. The chain joins TRBV11-3 to TRBJ2-1; 12 positions agree with TRBD2. This CDR3 is built from 16 residues. J gave up 6 bases and V 5 bases, and 8 bases lay outside the gene matches. Germline V gene sequence: CDR1 SGHNT, CDR2 YENEEA.

V gene TRBV9 combines with J gene TRBJ2-7, with 8 nucleotides matching TRBD1. CDR1 and CDR2 (germline): SGDLS, YYNGEE. Trimming cost V 4 bases and J 7 bases; bases outside gene matches: 10. The CDR3 consists of 14 residues. The CDR3 DNA reads as TGTGCCAGCAGCCCGCGGACAGGGCTAGGGGAGCAGTACTTC. It yields the protein CASSPRTGLGEQYF.

Here the CDR3 DNA reads TGTGCCAGCAGCCCAGACCCGCAGGCGGGCGGATCCTACAATGAGCAGTTCTTC. It encodes CASSPDPQAGGSYNEQFF. The chain couples TRBV9 to TRBJ2-1; weak D call: TRBD2 (5 bases). This CDR3 region has 18 residues. Germline CDR1 SGDLS, CDR2 YYNGEE. V was clipped by 4 bases and J by 1 base, with 21 bases between them.

The chain uses TRBV18 and TRBJ1-1; TRBD1 matches at 8 bases. Germline values: CDR1 KGHSH, CDR2 LQKENI. The ends lost 2 bases at V and 1 base at J; junction bases unmatched: 0. This CDR3 is built from 14 residues. This CDR3 is CASSPTGGNTEAFF. Here the CDR3 DNA reads TGTGCCAGCTCACCAACAGGGGGGAACACTGAAGCTTTCTTT.